This paragraph reports one T cell receptor beta chain. The antigen it binds to is not known. No much larger clone is present one base from it, and per-base qualities are unavailable. The data were taken from a study of shared clonotypes between healthy human individuals (dated by TCRdb to the early 2020s). About the study as a whole: Two women and a few men aged 18 to 49 years were included in the cohort. For each donor, CD4 naive and CD4 memory were each run on three plates, CD8 naive on two plates, and CD8 memory on one plate. To estimate repertoire size and how much clonotypes are shared between individuals, the study performed deep sequencing of blood TCR repertoires from a handful of healthy adults. Different laboratories and diverse techniques were used to prepare libraries and sequence TCR repertoires, to increase sequencing depth and limit assay-specific biases. Per donor, leukapheresis produced somewhere between about 0.94 and 9 billion PBMCs.

What the study reported, not specific to this receptor: Larger estimated clonotype richness was generally found for naive subsets than for memory subsets. The small number of donors limited the genetic and exposure-history diversity represented. Sampling was restricted to blood, and TCR repertoires in tissues likely differ from the TCR repertoires found in blood. Sharing across a few donors was observed for around 5% of naive CD4, 3% to 3.5% of naive CD8, roughly 2.3% of memory CD4, and roughly 0.4% of memory CD8 clonotypes. Incomplete sequencing was indicated by rarefaction of sorted-subset datasets, despite the large sequencing depth. Compared with non-shared clonotypes, clonotypes shared by all four sorted-subset donors had higher generation probabilities. Pairwise subsampling indicated that sequencing depth was expected to affect the degree of clonotype sharing among donors.

TCR CDR3 regions were amplified from genomic DNA by multiplex PCR using the deep immunoSEQ assay. For each cell subset, the extracted genomic DNA was distributed evenly across all wells of several immunoSEQ 96-well plates, and each plate served as one replicate. For sorted subsets, about 220 ng of genomic DNA, equivalent to about 30,000 T cell genomes, went into each replicate PCR. The purified libraries were quantified using a Qubit 3.0 fluorometer, sized with a Bioanalyzer 2100, and then quantified again using the KAPA Library Quantification kit. Every immunoSEQ 96-well plate was sequenced on a separate single-read 150-cycle Illumina NextSeq 550 flow cell. As for the original processing: The immunoSEQ output contained only junctional sequences without quality scores, so filtering could not match that applied to full-length reads. Sequences were annotated with PyIR, a Python wrapper for IgBLAST v1.9, and V/J genes and CDR3 were assigned using IMGT germline references. Reads with weak V/J assignments (E-value above 1e-6), missing CDR3, stop codons, out-of-frame junctions, or ambiguous translated residues were removed. V3J clonotypes were defined by identical inferred V gene, J gene, and CDR3 amino acid sequence. The percentage overlap between two repertoires was calculated by dividing the number of shared unique clonotypes by the size of the smaller repertoire. Richness of each repertoire was evaluated using RTK rarefaction, the Chao1 estimator, and Recon v2.1 estimates of unobserved clonotypes. OLGA was used to compute generation probabilities for all TCRbeta clonotypes that the gDNA method yielded from a handful of donors. In TCRdb, the immuneACCESS table is reduced to in-frame sequences with V and J assigned. These tables do not hold every clone; where another copy was compared, an unresolved V gene accounts for under half, and the others remain unexplained. The V and J calls and clone size are taken from that table; D and trimming were inferred from the DNA. Present in this sample are some 600,000 clones, approximately 96% of which were seen just once. The ten largest clones represent less than 0.12% of the sample.

The germline V gene specifies SGHDN as CDR1 and FVKESK as CDR2. At the junction V is shortened by 4 bases and J by 1 base; bases outside the gene matches: 2. The cysteine opens and the phenylalanine closes a CDR3 of 15 amino acids. Just the 45-base CDR3 DNA is kept, in frame starting at base 1. For the CD8 naive samples, CD45RO-negative cells were positively selected for CCR7, yielding a CD45RA+CCR7+ population from which TemRA cells were excluded. Donors were healthy HIV-negative adults with no recently reported acute infections or vaccinations. Every donor was a Caucasian adult living in Nashville, Tennessee, USA. Blood was obtained by leukapheresis, after which PBMCs were separated by Ficoll-Histopaque density gradient centrifugation and cryopreserved in liquid nitrogen vapor phase. Analytical flow cytometry was used to check the purity and quantity of each magnetically sorted T cell population. From each sorted fraction, genomic DNA was isolated and quantified by UV absorbance on a Nanodrop 2000c.

This receptor chain uses TRBV14 and TRBJ2-4, with 9 junctional bases fitting TRBD2. The source is a woman younger than 45 in good health. Specimen: naive CD8+ T cells sorted from blood. In light of the paper, this sample's cell subset or site label describes: CD45RA+CCR7+. The nucleotides read TGTGCCAGCAGCCTCGGGACTAGCGCCAAAAACATTCAGTACTTC. Translated, it gives CASSLGTSAKNIQYF.